The T cell receptor (beta chain) under discussion was sequenced for a study of blood T cells in healthy people across ages. Each sample provided at least 5 micrograms of extracted total RNA. Alongside a J-beta primer mix, a sample-barcoded 5' primer served in a second PCR lasting about 7 to 12 cycles. A template-switch adaptor with 12 random nucleotides tagged each cDNA molecule. TCRdb ran MiXCR on the 5' RACE reads and lists one entry per CDR3 protein. The data contain 1.8 million or so distinct CDR3 sequences, approximately 40% of them seen just once; the ten biggest clones take up 20% to 25%. On this clonotype: Its matching antigen is unknown.

Findings of the study overall: Diversity estimates drawn from one million T cells were deemed underestimates. Diversity was higher, and naive CD4+ cells more numerous, in long-lived donors than in aged donors.

The CDR3 has 13 residues. CDR1 and CDR2 (germline): MNHEY, SMNVEV (reference sequence). Trimming at V came to 0 bases and at J to 11 bases, leaving 6 bases not matched to a gene. The clonotype comes from a human donor in good health. The specimen was blood. The chain couples TRBV27 to TRBJ2-5, with 7 positions matching TRBD1. The CDR3: CASSLSGQGEQYF. The CDR3 nucleotides are TGTGCCAGCAGTTTATCGGGTCAGGGGGAGCAGTACTTC.